One sample yielded the 18 T cell receptor beta chains listed below, sequenced in a study of blood T cells in healthy people across ages. A sample-barcoded 5' primer and a J-beta primer mix were used in a second PCR of roughly 7 to 12 cycles. MiXCR, applied by TCRdb to the 5' RACE reads, yields one record per CDR3 protein. The data show almost 1 million distinct CDR3 sequences, roughly 51% seen once. Sequencing was carried out using blood. These receptors originate from a woman in her sixties or seventies in good health.

V usage is TRBV12-3 or TRBV12-4 and J usage is TRBJ2-5; D is ambiguous. There are 14 residues in the CDR3. Trimming removed 3 bases at V and 1 base at J, with 9 bases between. CDR3 loop: CASSFGAVQETQYF. DNA for the CDR3: TGTGCCAGCAGTTTTGGCGCAGTCCAAGAGACCCAGTACTTC.

The V gene is TRBV9, the J gene TRBJ2-5, with unresolved D. Germline CDR1 SGDLS, CDR2 YYNGEE. The CDR3 loop spans 15 amino acids. The V and J ends lost 0 bases and 11 bases respectively, with 20 bases between them. CDR3 sequence (DNA): TGTGCCAGCAGCGTAGAAATCGGTACCTACAATGAGCAGTACTTC. Encoded protein: CASSVEIGTYNEQYF.

V is TRBV14 and J is TRBJ2-7, with TRBD2 as a possible D gene (7 bases). Germline V gene data show CDR1 as SGHDN and CDR2 as FVKESK. The CDR3 runs 14 residues. V was cut by 4 bases and J by 4 bases, with 14 bases left in between. The CDR3 sequence: CASSRGGAIYEQYF. The CDR3 nucleotides are TGTGCCAGCAGCCGGGGGGGGGCCATTTACGAGCAGTACTTC.

This clonotype turned up a few times. The chain is built from TRBV20-1 and TRBJ2-7; 10 bases map to TRBD2. CDR3 length: 15 amino acids. Germline CDR1 and CDR2: DFQATT and SNEGSKA (reference sequence). The V and J ends lost 4 bases and 2 bases, in that order; junction bases with no gene match: 8. The CDR3 loop reads CSAMRSGRATYEQYF. In nucleotides, the CDR3 is TGCAGTGCTATGAGGAGCGGGAGGGCCACCTACGAGCAGTACTTC.

This chain links TRBV20-1 with TRBJ2-4, with D perhaps matching TRBD2 (6 bases). Matching the DNA end better, TRBJ2-7 makes the J call doubtful. The CDR3 is 13 amino acids. CDR1 DFQATT and CDR2 SNEGSKA come from the germline V gene (reference sequence). In DNA form, the CDR3 reads TGCAGTGCGTCTAGCGCGAGAAAGTACGAGCAGTACTTC. Its protein is CSASSARKYEQYF.

This chain connects TRBV12-3 or TRBV12-4 to TRBJ1-1; D is ambiguous. The ends were cut back, 7 bases at V and 5 bases at J, with 14 bases in the middle. There are 13 residues in the CDR3. The CDR3 coding sequence is TGTGCCAGCACCCCCAACCTGGGGACTGAAGCTTTCTTT. As protein: CASTPNLGTEAFF.

This clonotype was counted only a few times. V usage is TRBV18 and J usage is TRBJ2-1; 9 bases are shared with TRBD1. V was clipped by 2 bases and J by 9 bases; unmatched bases: 8. CDR1 is KGHSH and CDR2 is LQKENI in the germline V gene. The CDR3 has 15 residues. CDR3 protein: CASSPSGQGVGEQFF. The CDR3 region has the DNA TGTGCCAGCTCACCATCGGGACAGGGCGTAGGTGAGCAGTTCTTC. Looking up the rest from reference TRBV18 and TRBJ2-1 gives the full variable domain: NAGVMQNPRHLVRRRGQEARLRCSPMKGHSHVYWYRQLPEEGLKFMVYLQKENIIDESGMPKERFSAEFPKEGPSILRIQQVVRGDSAAYFCASSPSGQGVGEQFFGPGTRLTVL.

This sequence joins TRBV11-1 and TRBJ2-7; 10 bases are shared with TRBD1. The germline gives CDR1 SGHAT, CDR2 FQDESV (reference sequence). Unmatched junction bases numbered 12, after V lost 3 bases and J lost 7 bases. This CDR3 comprises 16 residues. The CDR3 reads CASSFPRTGGWNEQYF. For the CDR3, the DNA is TGTGCCAGCAGCTTTCCCCGGACAGGGGGTTGGAATGAGCAGTACTTC. The variable domain in full, completed from reference TRBV11-1 and TRBJ2-7, reads EAEVAQSPRYKITEKSQAVAFWCDPISGHATLYWYRQILGQGPELLVQFQDESVVDDSQLPKDRFSAERLKGVDSTLKIQPAELGDSAMYLCASSFPRTGGWNEQYFGPGTRLTVT.

The chain links TRBV15 to TRBJ1-1; D is unresolved. The V end was cut by 2 bases, the J end by 0 bases, with 7 bases between. Germline V gene lookup returns CDR1 LNHNV and CDR2 YYDKDF (reference sequence). The CDR3 is 14 residues long. The DNA for the CDR3 is TGTGCCACCAGCAGAAACCCCGTGAACACTGAAGCTTTCTTT. The encoded protein is CATSRNPVNTEAFF.

There are a few counts of this clonotype. V gene TRBV12-3 or TRBV12-4 combines with J gene TRBJ2-5, with D possibly matching TRBD2 (6 bases). The length of the CDR3 is 17 residues. V was pared by 3 bases and J by 3 bases, with 20 bases between. The CDR3 coding sequence is TGTGCCAGCAGTTTCGGAGGGACGTCGCCCTTCGAAGAGACCCAGTACTTC. Protein: CASSFGGTSPFEETQYF.

This chain connects TRBV20-1 to TRBJ2-1, with D hard to call. From germline, CDR1 is DFQATT and CDR2 SNEGSKA (reference sequence). V shed 2 bases and J shed 10 bases, with 6 bases lying between them. The CDR3 has 10 residues. CDR3 DNA sequence: TGCAGTGCTAGAATATTAGAGCAGTTCTTC. Its translation is CSARILEQFF.

The chain is built from TRBV4-1 and TRBJ2-7, with D maybe TRBD1 (5 bases). The germline V and J ends were trimmed by 0 bases and 0 bases, with 9 bases remaining between them. This CDR3 has 15 amino acids. CDR1 and CDR2 from the germline V gene are MGHRA and YSYEKL. The CDR3 coding sequence is TGCGCCAGCAGCCAAGAAACAGGATTCTCCTACGAGCAGTACTTC. Amino acids: CASSQETGFSYEQYF.

Regarding this clonotype: Mismatch with germline at one junction end may stem from a read error. The chain employs TRBV6-6 and TRBJ1-6, with unresolved D. Germline loops: CDR1 MNHNY, CDR2 SVGAGI (reference sequence). The CDR3 sequence is 13 residues long. For the CDR3, the DNA is TGTGCCAGCGGTTACTCGGCGAATTCACCCCTCCACTTT. It encodes CASGYSANSPLHF.

CDR3 DNA sequence: TGTGCCAGCAGCCACACCAGGGGCCCTCAAGAGACCCAGTACTTC. Its translation: CASSHTRGPQETQYF. The chain employs TRBV7-7 and TRBJ2-5, with D possibly matching TRBD1 (6 bases). The CDR3 contains 15 residues. Trimming left V 5 bases short and J 2 bases short, with 15 bases between. Looked up from germline, CDR1 is SSHAT and CDR2 is FNYEAQ (reference sequence).

V usage is TRBV29-1 and J usage is TRBJ2-1; 9 nucleotides line up with TRBD1. CDR3 length: 15 residues. After removal of 1 base from V and 3 bases from J, the junction contained 4 bases not matched to a gene. Per the germline V gene, CDR1 is SQVTM and CDR2 is ANQGSEA. CDR3 bases: TGCAGCGTTGAAGGACAGGGGGGGTTCTACAATGAGCAGTTCTTC. Translation: CSVEGQGGFYNEQFF.

This clonotype was detected a few times. V is TRBV7-2 and J is TRBJ1-6, with unresolved D. Trimming took off 1 base at V and 1 base at J, with 8 bases between the two ends. The CDR3 has 16 residues. The germline V gene has CDR1 SGHTA and CDR2 FQGNSA. The DNA of the CDR3 is TGTGCCAGCAGCTTAGTGGCGGGGTCCTATAATTCACCCCTCCACTTT. Amino acid sequence: CASSLVAGSYNSPLHF.

Comment on this clonotype: One end of the junction does not line up with germline, which may come from a read error. V gene TRBV28 combines with J gene TRBJ1-4, with TRBD1 as a possible D gene (5 bases). This CDR3 spans 15 amino acids. Per the germline V gene, CDR1 is MDHEN and CDR2 is SYDVKM. CDR3 amino acids: CASSSSQGVNEKRFF. The CDR3 nucleotides are TGTGCCAGCAGTTCGTCGCAGGGCGTTAATGAAAAACGGTTTTTT.

The rearrangement joins TRBV28 to TRBJ2-2, with D possibly being TRBD2 (5 bases). Germline V gene data show CDR1 as MDHEN and CDR2 as SYDVKM. V was trimmed by 5 bases and J by 6 bases, leaving 13 bases between them. The CDR3 runs 14 residues. CDR3 protein: CASSRGQPAGELFF. The CDR3 coding sequence is TGTGCCAGCAGTCGCGGGCAACCAGCCGGGGAGCTGTTTTTT.